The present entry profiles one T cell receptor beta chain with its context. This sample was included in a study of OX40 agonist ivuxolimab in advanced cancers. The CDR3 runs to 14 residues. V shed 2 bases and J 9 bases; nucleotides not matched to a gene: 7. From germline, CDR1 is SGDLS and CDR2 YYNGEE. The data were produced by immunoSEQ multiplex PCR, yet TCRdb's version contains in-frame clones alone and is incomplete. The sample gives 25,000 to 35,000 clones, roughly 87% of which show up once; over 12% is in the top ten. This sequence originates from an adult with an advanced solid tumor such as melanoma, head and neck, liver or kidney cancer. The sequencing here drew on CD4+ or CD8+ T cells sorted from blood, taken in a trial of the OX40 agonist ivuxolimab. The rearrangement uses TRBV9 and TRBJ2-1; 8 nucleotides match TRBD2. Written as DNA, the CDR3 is TGTGCCAGCAGCGTGCCAAGCGGGAGCGGTGAGCAGTTCTTC. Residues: CASSVPSGSGEQFF.